A selection of T cell receptor beta chains follows, all from one sample in a study of siplizumab effects on memory and regulatory T cells. Sequenced by immunoSEQ multiplex PCR; TCRdb stores in-frame clones only, minus some. The sample carries 50,000 or so clones, about 90% recorded once. The sample was naive CD8+ T cells sorted from blood. The source of these receptors is a human donor in good health. Each CDR3 is given with its conserved first and last residue. Fields, in order: clone size, V gene, D gene, J gene, CDR3 DNA, CDR3 protein. D genes are given only for firm matches. A row's size may be missing; if present it is once, few, many or a size class.

clone size: .
V gene: TRBV11-2
D gene: .
J gene: TRBJ1-3
CDR3 DNA: TGTGCCAGCAGGGAGAGGGAGGCAAACACCATATATTTT
CDR3 protein: CASREREANTIYF

clone size: .
V gene: TRBV9
D gene: .
J gene: TRBJ2-1
CDR3 DNA: TGTGCCAGCAGCGTAGGCCAGCGGGTCTACAATGAGCAGTTCTTC
CDR3 protein: CASSVGQRVYNEQFF

clone size: .
V gene: TRBV6-4
D gene: .
J gene: TRBJ2-7
CDR3 DNA: TGTGCCAGCAGTGGGAGGAGACAGCCTGTCAACGAGCAGTACTTC
CDR3 protein: CASSGRRQPVNEQYF

clone size: few
V gene: TRBV7-9
D gene: .
J gene: TRBJ1-1
CDR3 DNA: TGTGCCAGCAGTCTTGCTGAAGCTTTCTTT
CDR3 protein: CASSLAEAFF

clone size: once
V gene: TRBV9
D gene: TRBD2
J gene: TRBJ2-2
CDR3 DNA: TGTGCCAGCAGCGCGACTAGCGGGGACCTCACCGGGGAGCTGTTTTTT
CDR3 protein: CASSATSGDLTGELFF

clone size: .
V gene: TRBV5-1
D gene: .
J gene: TRBJ2-3
CDR3 DNA: TGCGCCAGCAGCTTGCTAGGGGGTCGAACTACTAGCACAGATACGCAGTATTTT
CDR3 protein: CASSLLGGRTTSTDTQYF

clone size: .
V gene: TRBV4-1
D gene: .
J gene: TRBJ2-1
CDR3 DNA: TGCGCCAGCAGCCAAGATGGTGCTAACAATGAGCAGTTCTTC
CDR3 protein: CASSQDGANNEQFF

clone size: .
V gene: TRBV21-1
D gene: .
J gene: TRBJ2-5
CDR3 DNA: TGTGCCAGCAGCAAATATGGGACAGGGGGCTCTGAGACCCAGTACTTC
CDR3 protein: CASSKYGTGGSETQYF

clone size: .
V gene: TRBV9
D gene: .
J gene: TRBJ1-6
CDR3 DNA: TGTGCCAGCAGCGTAGGGGATTCACCCCTCCACTTT
CDR3 protein: CASSVGDSPLHF

clone size: .
V gene: TRBV7-9
D gene: .
J gene: TRBJ2-3
CDR3 DNA: TGTGCCAGCAGCGGGGGGCCCACAGATACGCAGTATTTT
CDR3 protein: CASSGGPTDTQYF

clone size: .
V gene: TRBV19
D gene: TRBD2
J gene: TRBJ2-3
CDR3 DNA: TGTGCCCTCAAATTAGCGGGAGGTACAGATACGCAGTATTTT
CDR3 protein: CALKLAGGTDTQYF

clone size: .
V gene: TRBV11-2
D gene: .
J gene: TRBJ1-2
CDR3 DNA: TGTGCCAGCAGTCTAGGAGGGGTTAACTATGGCTACACCTTC
CDR3 protein: CASSLGGVNYGYTF

clone size: .
V gene: TRBV27
D gene: TRBD1
J gene: TRBJ2-7
CDR3 DNA: TGTGCCAGCAGTATAAGGGGGCTCTACGAGCAGTACTTC
CDR3 protein: CASSIRGLYEQYF

clone size: .
V gene: TRBV27
D gene: .
J gene: TRBJ1-1
CDR3 DNA: TGTGCCAGCAGTTTGGGTTTTGATTCGCCCCAAGCTTTCTTT
CDR3 protein: CASSLGFDSPQAFF

clone size: .
V gene: TRBV7-2
D gene: .
J gene: TRBJ2-7
CDR3 DNA: TGTGCCAGCAGCTCGCCAGGGTCCTACGAGCAGTACTTC
CDR3 protein: CASSSPGSYEQYF

clone size: few
V gene: TRBV9
D gene: .
J gene: TRBJ2-2
CDR3 DNA: TGTGCCAGCAGCGTACCCTCAGGGTCGGGCACCGGGGAGCTGTTTTTT
CDR3 protein: CASSVPSGSGTGELFF

clone size: .
V gene: TRBV6-5
D gene: .
J gene: TRBJ1-2
CDR3 DNA: TGTGCCAGCAGTTACTCGAGGACGTTCTATGGCTACACCTTC
CDR3 protein: CASSYSRTFYGYTF